This T cell receptor (beta chain) was sequenced during a study of T-cell memory formation after mild COVID-19. Study at large: TCR clusters were mostly donor specific.

Trimming left V 8 bases short and J 4 bases short, with 15 bases between. Looked up from germline, CDR1 is SNHLY and CDR2 is FYNNEI. This CDR3 has 15 amino acids. TCRdb recomputed calls from the 5' RACE reads with MiXCR, one row per CDR3 protein. The table has roughly 450,000 distinct CDR3 sequences, 15% to 20% seen once. Material: PBMCs or a T cell subset sorted from them (not recorded which). The chain uses TRBV2 and TRBJ1-6, with D possibly TRBD1 on 6 matching bases. The sequence derives from an adult woman who had mild COVID-19 (a few samples of this study predate the infection). Cell type and time point are not known. The DNA of the CDR3 is TGTGCCAGCCTAGGGACACAGCCTTATAATTCACCCCTCCACTTT. It translates to CASLGTQPYNSPLHF.